The TCR beta chain under discussion was sequenced for a study of radiation and T cells in renal cell carcinoma. Treatment given: 15 Gy SBRT to primary tumor, nephrectomy 4 weeks later. Only in-frame clones appear in the TCRdb table, and some are missing; sequencing was by immunoSEQ multiplex PCR. The data hold tens of thousands of clones, with around 46% observed a single time. The material sequenced was tumor tissue, taken from a patient whose treatment included radiotherapy and nephrectomy. This TCR was recovered from a woman aged 45-65 years with renal cell carcinoma.

Here the CDR3 reads CASSEPGQGIVSVGTGGRRPEQYF. CDR3 nucleotide sequence: TGTGCCAGCAGTGAACCGGGACAGGGCATAGTCTCTGTGGGGACAGGGGGCAGGCGTCCCGAGCAGTACTTC. The genes are TRBV6-1 and TRBJ2-7; 12 bases match TRBD1. V shed 2 bases, J shed 6 bases, and the junction held 32 bases outside the gene matches. Germline V gene data show CDR1 as MNHNS and CDR2 as SASEGT. The CDR3 is 24 residues long.